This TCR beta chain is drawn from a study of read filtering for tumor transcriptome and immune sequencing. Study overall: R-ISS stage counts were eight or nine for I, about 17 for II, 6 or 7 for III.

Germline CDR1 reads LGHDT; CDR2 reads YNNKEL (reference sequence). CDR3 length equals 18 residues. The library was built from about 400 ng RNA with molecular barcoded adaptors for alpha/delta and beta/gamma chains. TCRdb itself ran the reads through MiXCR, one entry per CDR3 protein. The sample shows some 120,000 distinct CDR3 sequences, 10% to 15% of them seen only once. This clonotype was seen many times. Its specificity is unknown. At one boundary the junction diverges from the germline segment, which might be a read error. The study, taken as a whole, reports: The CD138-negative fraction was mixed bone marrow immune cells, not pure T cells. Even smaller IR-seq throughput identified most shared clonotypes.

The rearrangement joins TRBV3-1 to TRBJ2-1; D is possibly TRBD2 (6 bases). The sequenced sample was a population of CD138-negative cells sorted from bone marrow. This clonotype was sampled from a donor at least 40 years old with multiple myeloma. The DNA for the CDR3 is TGTGCCAGCAGCGGTCGGAAGGGGTACGGGAGCTCCTACAATGGGCAGTTCTTC. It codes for CASSGRKGYGSSYNGQFF.